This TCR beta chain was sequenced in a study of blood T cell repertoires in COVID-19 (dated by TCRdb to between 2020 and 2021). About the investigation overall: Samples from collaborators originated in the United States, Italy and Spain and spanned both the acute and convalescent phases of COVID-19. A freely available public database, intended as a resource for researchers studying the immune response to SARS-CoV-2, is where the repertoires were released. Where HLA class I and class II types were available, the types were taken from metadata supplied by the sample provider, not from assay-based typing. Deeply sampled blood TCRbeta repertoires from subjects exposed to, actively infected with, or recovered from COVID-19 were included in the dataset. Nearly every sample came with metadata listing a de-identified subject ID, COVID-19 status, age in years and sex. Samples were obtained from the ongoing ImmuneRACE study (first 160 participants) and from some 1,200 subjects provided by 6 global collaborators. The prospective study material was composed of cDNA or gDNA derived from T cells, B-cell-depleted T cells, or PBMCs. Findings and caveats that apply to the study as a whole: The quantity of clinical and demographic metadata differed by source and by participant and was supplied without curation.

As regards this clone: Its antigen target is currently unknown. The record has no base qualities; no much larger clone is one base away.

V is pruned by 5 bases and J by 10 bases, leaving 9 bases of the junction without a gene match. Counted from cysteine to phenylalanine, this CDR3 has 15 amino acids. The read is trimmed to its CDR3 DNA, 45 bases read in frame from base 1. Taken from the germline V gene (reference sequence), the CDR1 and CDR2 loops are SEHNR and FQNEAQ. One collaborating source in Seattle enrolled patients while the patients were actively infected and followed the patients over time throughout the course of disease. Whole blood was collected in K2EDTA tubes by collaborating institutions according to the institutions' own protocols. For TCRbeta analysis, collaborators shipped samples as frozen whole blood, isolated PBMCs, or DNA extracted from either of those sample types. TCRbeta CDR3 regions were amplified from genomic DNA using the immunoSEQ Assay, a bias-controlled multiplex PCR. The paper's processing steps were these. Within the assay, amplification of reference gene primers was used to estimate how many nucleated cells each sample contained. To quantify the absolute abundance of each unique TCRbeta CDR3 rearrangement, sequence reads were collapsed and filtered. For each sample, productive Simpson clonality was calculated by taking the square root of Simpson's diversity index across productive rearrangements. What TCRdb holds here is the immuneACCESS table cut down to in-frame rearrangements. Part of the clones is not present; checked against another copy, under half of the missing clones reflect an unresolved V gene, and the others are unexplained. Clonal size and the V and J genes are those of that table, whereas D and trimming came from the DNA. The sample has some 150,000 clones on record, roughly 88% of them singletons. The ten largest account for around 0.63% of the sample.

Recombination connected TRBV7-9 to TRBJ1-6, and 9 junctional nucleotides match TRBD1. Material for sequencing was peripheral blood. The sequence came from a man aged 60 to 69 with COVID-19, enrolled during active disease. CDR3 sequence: CASSPQTGGRSPLHF. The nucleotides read TGTGCCAGCAGCCCCCAAACAGGGGGCCGATCACCCCTCCACTTT.